This T cell receptor beta chain was found in a study of beta chain features in type 1 diabetes. Whole-study results and caveats: VDJ junctions from type 1 diabetes patients carried fewer insertions and larger deletions. There was a moderate but significant shortening of TCRB CDR3s in all four CD4+ subsets of Type 1 diabetes patients.

In its sample, this clone was seen a few times. Its antigen is as yet unknown. The germline V gene has CDR1 SGHDT and CDR2 YYEEEE. This CDR3 comprises 16 residues. V trimming: 4 bases; J trimming: 4 bases; junction bases outside the gene matches: 8. Expressed TCRB transcripts were sequenced, since all the RNA that had been isolated was reverse transcribed. Several million reads were obtained on average from naive, central memory and regulatory T cell samples. Generated by immunoSEQ multiplex PCR, the TCRdb table keeps only in-frame clones and is missing some. The table has hundreds of thousands of clones, about 14% seen once.

This receptor was taken from a man aged 18 to 29 with type 1 diabetes. This chain uses TRBV5-6 with TRBJ2-3, with 11 bases identical to TRBD2. Sequencing used naive CD4+ T cells from blood. CDR3 sequence (DNA): TGTGCCAGCAGCCCCTTAGCGGGAGGGCCAGCAGATACGCAGTATTTT. Protein product: CASSPLAGGPADTQYF.